Reported below is one TCR beta chain. As yet, its antigen is unknown. With 2 bases clipped from V and 1 base from J, the junction kept 3 bases outside the gene matches. The CDR3 extends over 15 amino acids. CDR1 and CDR2 from the germline V gene are SGHRS and YFSETQ. This specimen comes from a study of CD8 T cells in ankylosing spondylitis. Study-level findings and limits: Matched synovial fluid from ankylosing spondylitis patients was reported to be enriched for disease-linked clones. A motif of 7 to 9 highly homologous TCR beta variants was seen as apparently characteristic of ankylosing spondylitis blood.

Molecular-barcoded quantitative 5'-RACE produced these TCR beta libraries. TCRdb itself ran the 5' RACE reads through MiXCR, one entry per CDR3 protein. The table has approximately 400,000 distinct CDR3 sequences, 15% to 20% seen once. The source of this sequence is a male donor with ankylosing spondylitis. The sequenced sample was blood, either unsorted or a sorted T cell fraction (not recorded which). The chain uses TRBV5-1 and TRBJ2-1, with 7 bases lining up with TRBD1. The CDR3, as DNA: TGCGCCAGCAGCTTTGGGACAGTATCCTACAATGAGCAGTTCTTC. Its protein is CASSFGTVSYNEQFF.